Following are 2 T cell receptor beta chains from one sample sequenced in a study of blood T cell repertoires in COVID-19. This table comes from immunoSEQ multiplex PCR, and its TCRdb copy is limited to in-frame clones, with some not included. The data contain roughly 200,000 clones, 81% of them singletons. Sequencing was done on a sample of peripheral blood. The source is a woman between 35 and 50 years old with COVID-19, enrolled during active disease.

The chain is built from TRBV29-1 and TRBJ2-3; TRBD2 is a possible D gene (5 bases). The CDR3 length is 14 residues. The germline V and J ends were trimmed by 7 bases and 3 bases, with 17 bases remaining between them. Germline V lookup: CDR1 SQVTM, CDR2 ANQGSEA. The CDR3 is CSGGQAVGTDTQYF. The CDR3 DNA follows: TGCAGCGGAGGGCAGGCCGTTGGGACAGATACGCAGTATTTT.

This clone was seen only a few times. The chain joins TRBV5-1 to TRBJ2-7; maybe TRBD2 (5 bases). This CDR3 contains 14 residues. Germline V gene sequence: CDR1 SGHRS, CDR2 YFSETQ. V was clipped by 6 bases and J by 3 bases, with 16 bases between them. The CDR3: CASTGGLRGYEQYF. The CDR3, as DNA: TGCGCCAGCACAGGTGGTCTACGGGGCTACGAGCAGTACTTC.